The source of this T cell receptor beta chain is a study of post-analysis software for immune sequencing data. Broader study findings: Same-batch preparations were strongly co-clustered by F measure. Significantly lower normalized Chao1 diversity was found in patients with multiple sclerosis relative to controls. TRBV5-6, TRBV5-1 and TRBV20-1 belonged to a set of a handful of TRBV segments that were more frequent in patients than controls.

Unique molecular identifiers tagged the TCR beta cDNA libraries. Each CDR3 protein is one row after TCRdb ran MiXCR on the PCR reads. Of about 680,000 distinct CDR3 sequences in the sample, over 45% were seen once. This clonotype showed up just a few times. Its antigen is undetermined. There are 15 residues in the CDR3. Germline V gives CDR1 SGHRS, CDR2 YFSETQ. V lost 4 bases and J 0 bases, leaving 13 bases between the germline ends. The clonotype comes from a girl aged 2-10 years with multiple sclerosis. Sample: blood. V is TRBV5-1 and J is TRBJ2-5; D is perhaps TRBD1 or TRBD2 (5 bases each). The CDR3 nucleotides are TGCGCCAGCAGCGGGGACGGCCAGTACCAAGAGACCCAGTACTTC. It encodes CASSGDGQYQETQYF. Complete variable domain (other parts from reference TRBV5-1 and TRBJ2-5): KAGVTQTPRYLIKTRGQQVTLSCSPISGHRSVSWYQQTPGQGLQFLFEYFSETQRNKGNFPGRFSGRQFSNSRSEMNVSTLELGDSALYLCASSGDGQYQETQYFGPGTRLLVL.